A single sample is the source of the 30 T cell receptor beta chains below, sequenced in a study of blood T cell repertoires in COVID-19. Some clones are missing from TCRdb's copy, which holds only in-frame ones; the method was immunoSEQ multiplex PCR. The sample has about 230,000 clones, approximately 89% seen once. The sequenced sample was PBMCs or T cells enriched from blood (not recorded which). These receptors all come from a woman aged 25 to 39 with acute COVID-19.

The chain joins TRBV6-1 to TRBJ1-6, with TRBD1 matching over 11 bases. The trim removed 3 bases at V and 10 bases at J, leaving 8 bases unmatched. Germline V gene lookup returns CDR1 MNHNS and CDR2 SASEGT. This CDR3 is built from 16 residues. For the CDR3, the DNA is TGTGCCAGCAGTGAGGGGACAGGGGGAGCTGGATCACCCCTCCACTTT. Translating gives CASSEGTGGAGSPLHF.

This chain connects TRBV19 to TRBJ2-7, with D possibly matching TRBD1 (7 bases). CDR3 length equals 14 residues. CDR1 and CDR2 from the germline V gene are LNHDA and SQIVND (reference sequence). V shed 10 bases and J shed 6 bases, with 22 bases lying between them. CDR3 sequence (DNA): TGTGCCACCTGGTCCCGAGGGCAGGGGGGCGAGCAGTACTTC. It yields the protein CATWSRGQGGEQYF.

The DNA of the CDR3 is TGTGCCAGCAGCTTAGGGGGGAGGGTATCAGATACGCAGTATTTT. This codes for CASSLGGRVSDTQYF. The V gene is TRBV7-6, the J gene TRBJ2-3, with 7 bases matching TRBD2. J lost 4 bases, V lost 1 base, and 5 bases had no gene match. This CDR3 is 15 amino acids long. The germline CDR1 and CDR2 sequences are SGHVS and FNYEAQ.

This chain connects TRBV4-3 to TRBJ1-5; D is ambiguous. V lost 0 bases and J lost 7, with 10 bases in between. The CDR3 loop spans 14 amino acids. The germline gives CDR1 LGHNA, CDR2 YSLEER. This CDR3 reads CASSQDPGVQPQHF. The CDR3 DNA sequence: TGCGCCAGCAGCCAAGATCCAGGTGTACAGCCCCAGCATTTT.

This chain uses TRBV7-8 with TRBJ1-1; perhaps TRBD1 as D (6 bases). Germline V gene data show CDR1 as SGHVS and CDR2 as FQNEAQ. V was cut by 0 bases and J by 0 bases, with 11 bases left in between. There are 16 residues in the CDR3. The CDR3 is CASSLAGGAMNTEAFF. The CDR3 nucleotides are TGTGCCAGCAGCTTAGCGGGGGGGGCGATGAACACTGAAGCTTTCTTT.

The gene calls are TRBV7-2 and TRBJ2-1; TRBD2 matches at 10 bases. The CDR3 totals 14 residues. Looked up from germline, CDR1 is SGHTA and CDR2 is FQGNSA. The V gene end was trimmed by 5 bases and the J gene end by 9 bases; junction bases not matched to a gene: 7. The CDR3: CASSPSGGVGEQFF. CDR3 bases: TGTGCCAGCAGCCCTAGCGGGGGAGTGGGTGAGCAGTTCTTC.

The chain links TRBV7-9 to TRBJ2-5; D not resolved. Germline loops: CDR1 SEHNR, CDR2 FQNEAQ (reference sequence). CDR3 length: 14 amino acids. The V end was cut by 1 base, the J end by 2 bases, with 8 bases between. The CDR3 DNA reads TGTGCCAGCAGCTTAGAAAACTATCAAGAGACCCAGTACTTC. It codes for CASSLENYQETQYF.

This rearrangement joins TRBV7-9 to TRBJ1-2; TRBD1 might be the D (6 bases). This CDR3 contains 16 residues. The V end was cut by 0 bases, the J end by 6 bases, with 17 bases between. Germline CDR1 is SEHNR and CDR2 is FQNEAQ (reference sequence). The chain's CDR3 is CASSLAYRAWKDGYTF. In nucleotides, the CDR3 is TGTGCCAGCAGCTTAGCGTACAGGGCGTGGAAAGATGGCTACACCTTC.

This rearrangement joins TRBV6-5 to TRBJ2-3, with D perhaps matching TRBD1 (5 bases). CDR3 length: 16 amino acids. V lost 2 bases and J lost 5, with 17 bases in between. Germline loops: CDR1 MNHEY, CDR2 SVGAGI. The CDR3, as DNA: TGTGCCAGCAGTTACAGGGGCCGAGGATACGGAGATACGCAGTATTTT. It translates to CASSYRGRGYGDTQYF.

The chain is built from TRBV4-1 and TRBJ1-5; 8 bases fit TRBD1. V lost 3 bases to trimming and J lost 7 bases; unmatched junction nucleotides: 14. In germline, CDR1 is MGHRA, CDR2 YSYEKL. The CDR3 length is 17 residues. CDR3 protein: CASSQGRQGPFQQPQHF. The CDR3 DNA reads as TGCGCCAGCAGCCAGGGAAGACAGGGGCCCTTCCAACAGCCCCAGCATTTT.

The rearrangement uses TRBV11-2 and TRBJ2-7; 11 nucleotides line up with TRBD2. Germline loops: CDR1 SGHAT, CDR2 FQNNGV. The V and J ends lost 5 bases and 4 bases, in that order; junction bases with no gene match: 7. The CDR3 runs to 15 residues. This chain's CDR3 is CASSLTSGASYEQYF. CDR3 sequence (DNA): TGTGCCAGCAGCCTGACTAGCGGGGCGTCGTACGAGCAGTACTTC.

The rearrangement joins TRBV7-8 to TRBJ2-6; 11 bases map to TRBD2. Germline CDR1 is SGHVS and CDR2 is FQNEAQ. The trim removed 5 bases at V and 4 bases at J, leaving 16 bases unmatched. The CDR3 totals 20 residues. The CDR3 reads CASSPIAGGPFTLGANVLTF. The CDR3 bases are TGTGCCAGCAGCCCCATAGCGGGGGGGCCCTTTACTCTCGGGGCCAACGTCCTGACTTTC.

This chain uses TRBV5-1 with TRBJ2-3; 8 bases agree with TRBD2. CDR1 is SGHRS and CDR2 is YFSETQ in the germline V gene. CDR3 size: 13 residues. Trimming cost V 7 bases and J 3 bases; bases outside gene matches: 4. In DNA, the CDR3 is TGCGCCAGCGGGACTAGACCAACAGATACGCAGTATTTT. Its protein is CASGTRPTDTQYF.

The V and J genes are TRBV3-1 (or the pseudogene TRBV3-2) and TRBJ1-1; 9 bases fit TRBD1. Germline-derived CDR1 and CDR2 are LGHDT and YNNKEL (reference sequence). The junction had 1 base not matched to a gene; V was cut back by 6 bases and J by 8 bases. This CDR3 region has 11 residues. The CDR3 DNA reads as TGTGCCAGCAGGGACAGGGGAGAAGCTTTCTTT. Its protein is CASRDRGEAFF.

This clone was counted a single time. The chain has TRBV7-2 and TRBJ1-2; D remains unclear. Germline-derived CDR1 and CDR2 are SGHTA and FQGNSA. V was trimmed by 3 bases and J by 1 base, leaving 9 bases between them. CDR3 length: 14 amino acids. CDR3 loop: CASSFRLINYGYTF. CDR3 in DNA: TGTGCCAGCAGCTTCAGACTCATTAACTATGGCTACACCTTC.

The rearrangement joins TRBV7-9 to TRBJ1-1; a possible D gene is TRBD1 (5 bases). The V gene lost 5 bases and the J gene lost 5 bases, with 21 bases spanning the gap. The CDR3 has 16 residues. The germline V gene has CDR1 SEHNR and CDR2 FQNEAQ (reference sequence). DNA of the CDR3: TGTGCCAGCAGCCCTAGGGTGGGGCAGGAGAAAACTGAAGCTTTCTTT. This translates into CASSPRVGQEKTEAFF.

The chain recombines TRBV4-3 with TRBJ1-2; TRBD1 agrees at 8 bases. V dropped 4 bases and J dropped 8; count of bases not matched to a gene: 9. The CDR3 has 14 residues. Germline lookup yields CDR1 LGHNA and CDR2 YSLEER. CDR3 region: CASSPSPDRGGYTF. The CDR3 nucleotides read TGCGCCAGCAGCCCATCCCCCGACAGGGGAGGCTACACCTTC.

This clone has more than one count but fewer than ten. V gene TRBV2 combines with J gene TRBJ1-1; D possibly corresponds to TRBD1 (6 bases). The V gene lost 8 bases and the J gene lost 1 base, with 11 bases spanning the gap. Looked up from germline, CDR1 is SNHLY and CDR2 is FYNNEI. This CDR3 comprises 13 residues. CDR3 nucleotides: TGTGCCAGCGGATCGGGACAGAACACTGAAGCTTTCTTT. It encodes CASGSGQNTEAFF.

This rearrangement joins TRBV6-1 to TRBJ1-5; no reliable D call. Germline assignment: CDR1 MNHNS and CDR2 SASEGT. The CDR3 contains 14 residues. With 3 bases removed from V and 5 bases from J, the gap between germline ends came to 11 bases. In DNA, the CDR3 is TGTGCCAGCAGTGACCTCGGAGGACATCAGCCCCAGCATTTT. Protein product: CASSDLGGHQPQHF.

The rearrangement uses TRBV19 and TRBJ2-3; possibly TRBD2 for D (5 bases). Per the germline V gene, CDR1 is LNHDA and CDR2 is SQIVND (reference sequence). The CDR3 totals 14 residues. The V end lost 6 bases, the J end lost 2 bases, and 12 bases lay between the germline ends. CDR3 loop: CASSPQRNTDTQYF. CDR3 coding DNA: TGTGCCAGTAGCCCCCAGCGGAACACAGATACGCAGTATTTT.

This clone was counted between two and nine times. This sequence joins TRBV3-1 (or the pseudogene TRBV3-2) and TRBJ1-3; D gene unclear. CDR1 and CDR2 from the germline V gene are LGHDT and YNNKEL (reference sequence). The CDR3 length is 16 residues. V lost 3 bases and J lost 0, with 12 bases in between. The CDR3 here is CASSHRSVVSGNTIYF. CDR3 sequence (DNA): TGTGCCAGCAGCCACCGCTCAGTTGTCTCTGGAAACACCATATATTTT.

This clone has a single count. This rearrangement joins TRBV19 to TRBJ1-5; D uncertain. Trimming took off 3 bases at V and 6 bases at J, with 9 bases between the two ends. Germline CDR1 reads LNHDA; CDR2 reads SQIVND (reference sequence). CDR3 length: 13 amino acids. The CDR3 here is CASSIQGSQPQHF. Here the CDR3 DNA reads TGTGCCAGTAGTATTCAAGGGAGTCAGCCCCAGCATTTT.

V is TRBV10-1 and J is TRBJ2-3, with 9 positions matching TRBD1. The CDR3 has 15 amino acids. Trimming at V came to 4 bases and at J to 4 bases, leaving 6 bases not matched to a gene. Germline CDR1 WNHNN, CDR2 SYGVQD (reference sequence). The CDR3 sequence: CASSAPGQGADTQYF. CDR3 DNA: TGCGCCAGCAGTGCTCCGGGACAGGGAGCAGATACGCAGTATTTT.

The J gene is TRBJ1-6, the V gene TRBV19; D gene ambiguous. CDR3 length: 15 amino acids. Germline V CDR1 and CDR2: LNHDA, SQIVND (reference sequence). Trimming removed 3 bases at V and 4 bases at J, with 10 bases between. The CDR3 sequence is CASSMNREYNSPLHF. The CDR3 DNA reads TGTGCCAGTAGTATGAACCGGGAGTATAATTCACCCCTCCACTTT.

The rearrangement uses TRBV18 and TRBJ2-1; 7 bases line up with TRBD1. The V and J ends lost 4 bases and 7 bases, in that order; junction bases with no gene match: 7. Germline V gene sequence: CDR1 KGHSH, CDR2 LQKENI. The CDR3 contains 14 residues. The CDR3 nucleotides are TGTGCCAGCTCACAGGGAGACAGGGAAAATGAGCAGTTCTTC. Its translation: CASSQGDRENEQFF.

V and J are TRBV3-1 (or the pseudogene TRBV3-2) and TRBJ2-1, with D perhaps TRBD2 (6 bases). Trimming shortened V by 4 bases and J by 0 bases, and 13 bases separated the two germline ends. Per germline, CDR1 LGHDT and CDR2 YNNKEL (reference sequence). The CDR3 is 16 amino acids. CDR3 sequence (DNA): TGTGCCAGCAGCCGGGGAGGAATGAGCTCCTACAATGAGCAGTTCTTC. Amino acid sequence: CASSRGGMSSYNEQFF.

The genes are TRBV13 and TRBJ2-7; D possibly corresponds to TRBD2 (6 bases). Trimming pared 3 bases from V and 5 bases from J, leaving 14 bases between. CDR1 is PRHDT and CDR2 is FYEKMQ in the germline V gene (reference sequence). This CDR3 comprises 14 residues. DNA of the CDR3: TGTGCCAGCAGCTTGCCCCTAGCGACCCACGAGCAGTACTTC. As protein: CASSLPLATHEQYF.

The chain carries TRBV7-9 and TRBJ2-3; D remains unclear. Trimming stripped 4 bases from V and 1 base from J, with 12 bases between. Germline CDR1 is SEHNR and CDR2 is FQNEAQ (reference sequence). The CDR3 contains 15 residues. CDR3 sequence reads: CASSYWLSRTDTQYF. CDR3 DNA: TGTGCCAGCAGCTATTGGCTTTCCCGCACAGATACGCAGTATTTT.

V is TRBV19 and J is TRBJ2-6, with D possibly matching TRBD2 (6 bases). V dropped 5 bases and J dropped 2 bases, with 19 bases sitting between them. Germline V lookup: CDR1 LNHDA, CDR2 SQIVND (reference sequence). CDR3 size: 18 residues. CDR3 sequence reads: CASSSLVGGETGANVLTF. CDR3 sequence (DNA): TGTGCCAGTAGTTCCCTCGTGGGGGGAGAGACTGGGGCCAACGTCCTGACTTTC.

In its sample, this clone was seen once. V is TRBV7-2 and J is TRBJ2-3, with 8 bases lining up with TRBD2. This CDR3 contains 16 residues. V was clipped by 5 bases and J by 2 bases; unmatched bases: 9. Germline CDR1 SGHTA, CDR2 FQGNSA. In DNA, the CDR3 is TGTGCCAGCAGCCCCTTAGCGGGGCCCCTCACAGATACGCAGTATTTT. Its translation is CASSPLAGPLTDTQYF.